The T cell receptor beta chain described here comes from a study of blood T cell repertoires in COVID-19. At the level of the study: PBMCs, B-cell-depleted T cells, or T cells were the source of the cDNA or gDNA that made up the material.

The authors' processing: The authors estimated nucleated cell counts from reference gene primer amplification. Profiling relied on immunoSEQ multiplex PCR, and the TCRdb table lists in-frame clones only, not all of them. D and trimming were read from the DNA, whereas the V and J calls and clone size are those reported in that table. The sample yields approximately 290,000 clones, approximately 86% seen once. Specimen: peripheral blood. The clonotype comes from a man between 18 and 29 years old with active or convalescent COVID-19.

CDR3 in DNA: TGTGCCAGCAGTTACGGGGGGACAGGCGGCAATCAGCCCCAGCATTTT. This encodes CASSYGGTGGNQPQHF. The chain links TRBV6-5 to TRBJ1-5; 8 bases align to TRBD1. The trim removed 2 bases at V and 2 bases at J, leaving 5 bases unmatched. Germline-derived CDR1 and CDR2 are MNHEY and SVGAGI. This CDR3 region has 16 residues.